This T cell receptor (beta chain) was identified during a study of T-cell memory formation after mild COVID-19. Study results and limitations: Still unconfirmed is whether the second-wave clones peaking on day 37 recognized SARS-CoV-2. Memory sampled before infection contained some responding clones, suggesting cross-reactive memory joined.

This clonotype was observed at least ten times. What it recognizes is unknown. TCRalpha and TCRbeta libraries used 5'RACE with constant-segment primers and UMIs. MiXCR, run by TCRdb on the 5' RACE reads, gives a single entry per CDR3 protein. The sample records around 300,000 distinct CDR3 sequences, 10% to 15% being singletons. V was pared by 7 bases and J by 0 bases, with 3 bases between. The CDR3 covers 12 residues. Looked up from germline, CDR1 is KGHDR and CDR2 is SFDVKD. Sequenced material: PBMCs or a T cell subset sorted from them (not recorded which). The clonotype was recovered from a man aged 18 to 30 who had mild COVID-19 (a few samples of this study predate the infection). Cell type and time point are not known. This chain uses TRBV24-1 with TRBJ2-1, with D unclear. The CDR3 sequence is CATRSSYNEQFF. CDR3 sequence (DNA): TGTGCCACCAGGAGCTCCTACAATGAGCAGTTCTTC.